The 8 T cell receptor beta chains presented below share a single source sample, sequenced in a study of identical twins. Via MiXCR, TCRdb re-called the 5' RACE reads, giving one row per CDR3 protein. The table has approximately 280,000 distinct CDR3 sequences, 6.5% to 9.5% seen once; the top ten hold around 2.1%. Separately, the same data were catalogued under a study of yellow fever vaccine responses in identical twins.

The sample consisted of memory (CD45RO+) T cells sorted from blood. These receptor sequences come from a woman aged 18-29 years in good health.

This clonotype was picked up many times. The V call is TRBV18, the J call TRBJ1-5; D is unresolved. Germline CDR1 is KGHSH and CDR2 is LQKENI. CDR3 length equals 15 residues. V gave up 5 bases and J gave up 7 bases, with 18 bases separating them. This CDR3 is CASSTISSGLQPQHF. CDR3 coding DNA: TGTGCCAGCTCAACTATATCCTCTGGGCTCCAGCCCCAGCATTTT.

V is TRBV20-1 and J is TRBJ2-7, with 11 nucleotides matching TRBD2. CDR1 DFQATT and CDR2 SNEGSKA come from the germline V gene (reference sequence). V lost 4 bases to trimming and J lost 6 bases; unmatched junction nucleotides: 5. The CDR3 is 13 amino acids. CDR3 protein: CSATLAGVGEQYF. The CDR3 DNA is TGCAGTGCTACACTAGCGGGAGTTGGCGAGCAGTACTTC.

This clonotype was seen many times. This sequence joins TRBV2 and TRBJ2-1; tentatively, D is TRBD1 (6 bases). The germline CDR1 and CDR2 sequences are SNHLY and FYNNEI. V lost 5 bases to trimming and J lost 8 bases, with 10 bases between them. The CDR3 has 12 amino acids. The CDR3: CASSNRVYEQFF. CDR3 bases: TGTGCCAGCAGTAACAGGGTCTATGAGCAGTTCTTC.

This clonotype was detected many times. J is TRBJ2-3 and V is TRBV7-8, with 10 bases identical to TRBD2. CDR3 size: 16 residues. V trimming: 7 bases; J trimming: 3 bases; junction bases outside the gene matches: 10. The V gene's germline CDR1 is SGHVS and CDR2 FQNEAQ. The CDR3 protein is CASTDTPLAGTDTQYF. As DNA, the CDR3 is TGTGCCAGCACCGATACCCCACTAGCGGGGACAGATACGCAGTATTTT.

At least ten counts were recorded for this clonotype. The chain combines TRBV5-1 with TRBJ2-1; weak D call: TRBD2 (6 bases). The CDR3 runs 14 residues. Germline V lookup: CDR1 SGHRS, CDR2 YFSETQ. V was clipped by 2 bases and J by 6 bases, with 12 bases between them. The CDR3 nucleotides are TGCGCCAGCAGCTTAGGCGGGGCGGGCAATGAGCAGTTCTTC. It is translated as CASSLGGAGNEQFF. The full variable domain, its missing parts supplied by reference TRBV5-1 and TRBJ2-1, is KAGVTQTPRYLIKTRGQQVTLSCSPISGHRSVSWYQQTPGQGLQFLFEYFSETQRNKGNFPGRFSGRQFSNSRSEMNVSTLELGDSALYLCASSLGGAGNEQFFGPGTRLTVL.

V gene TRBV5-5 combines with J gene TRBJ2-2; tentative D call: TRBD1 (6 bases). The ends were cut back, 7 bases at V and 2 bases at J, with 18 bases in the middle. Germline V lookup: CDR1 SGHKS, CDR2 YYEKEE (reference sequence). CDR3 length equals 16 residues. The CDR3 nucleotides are TGTGCCAGCTTCCCGGACAGCATACTTAACACCGGGGAGCTGTTTTTT. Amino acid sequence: CASFPDSILNTGELFF.

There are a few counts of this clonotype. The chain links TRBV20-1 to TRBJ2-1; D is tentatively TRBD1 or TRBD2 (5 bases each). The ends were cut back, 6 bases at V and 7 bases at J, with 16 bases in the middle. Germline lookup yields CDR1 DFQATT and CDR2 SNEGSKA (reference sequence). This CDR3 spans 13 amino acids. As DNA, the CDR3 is TGCAGTGCCTCGGGACCTCCTTATAATGAGCAGTTCTTC. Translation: CSASGPPYNEQFF.

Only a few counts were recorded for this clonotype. CDR3 region: CSARGDSTRAGNTIYF. In DNA form, the CDR3 reads TGCAGTGCTAGAGGGGACAGCACCAGAGCTGGAAACACCATATATTTT. The V and J genes are TRBV20-1 and TRBJ1-3; 7 bases agree with TRBD1. Germline values: CDR1 DFQATT, CDR2 SNEGSKA (reference sequence). This CDR3 is 16 amino acids long. V lost 1 base and J lost 2; bases outside the gene matches: 8.